A selection of T cell receptor beta chains follows, all from one sample in a study of neurological immune-mediated disorders. TCRdb re-derived calls from the 5' RACE reads in MiXCR, one entry per CDR3 protein. This table has about 50,000 distinct CDR3 sequences, about 9.3% appearing once. Sequencing was done on a sample of PBMCs. These receptors all stem from a man between 70 and 80 years old with HTLV-1-associated myelopathy (HAM/TSP). The CDR3 runs from the conserved cysteine through the conserved F or W. Each record gives: J gene, V gene, CDR3 length, D gene, clone size, CDR3 protein, CDR3 DNA. D genes are given only for firm matches. Where a row states a size, it is once, few, many or the class of an expanded clone; other rows omit it.

TRBJ2-1 TRBV10-2 17 TRBD2 many CASSPGTSGRFNAEQFF TGCGCCAGCAGTCCCGGGACTAGCGGGCGATTCAACGCTGAGCAGTTCTTC
TRBJ2-7 TRBV4-3 14 TRBD1 many CASSLVDRVYEQYF TGCGCCAGCAGCCTCGTGGACAGGGTATACGAGCAGTACTTC
TRBJ2-1 TRBV19 11 NA many CASQGFREQFF TGTGCCAGTCAGGGGTTCCGAGAGCAGTTCTTC
TRBJ2-2 TRBV28 17 TRBD2 many CASSLWGTSGTTGELFF TGTGCCAGCAGTTTATGGGGGACTAGCGGGACCACCGGGGAGCTGTTTTTT
TRBJ1-1 TRBV28 14 NA few CASSFGGMNTEAFF TGTGCCAGCAGTTTTGGGGGAATGAACACTGAAGCTTTCTTT
TRBJ1-1 TRBV20-1 13 NA many CRVPQGLNTEAFF TGCAGAGTCCCCCAAGGGTTGAACACTGAAGCTTTCTTT
TRBJ2-7 TRBV19 15 TRBD1 many CASSANRGPAYEQYF TGTGCCAGTAGTGCCAACAGGGGGCCAGCCTACGAGCAGTACTTC
TRBJ2-1 TRBV10-3 16 NA NA CATSLEKVSSYNEQFF TGTGCCACCAGCCTAGAAAAGGTTAGCTCCTACAATGAGCAGTTCTTC
TRBJ2-7 TRBV29-1 10 NA medium-sized CSVIGVEQYF TGCAGCGTGATTGGGGTTGAGCAGTACTTC
TRBJ1-1 TRBV11-1 13 NA many CASSLVSNTEAFF TGTGCCAGCAGCTTAGTGTCGAACACTGAAGCTTTCTTT
TRBJ2-3 TRBV18 17 TRBD2 many CASSPTALGLSTDTQYF TGTGCCAGCTCACCCACGGCGTTGGGACTAAGCACAGATACGCAGTATTTT
TRBJ2-1 TRBV12-3/TRBV12-4 15 TRBD2 many CASSLAGEPYNEQFF TGTGCCAGCAGTCTAGCGGGAGAACCCTACAATGAGCAGTTCTTC
TRBJ2-1 TRBV7-2 15 TRBD2 many CASTPREAKNNEQFF TGTGCCAGCACTCCGCGGGAGGCTAAAAACAATGAGCAGTTCTTC
TRBJ1-1 TRBV28 14 NA few CASTHPDTGTEAFF TGTGCCAGCACCCACCCGGACACGGGAACTGAAGCTTTCTTT
TRBJ2-7 TRBV28 15 TRBD1 many CASSPGQGINYEQYF TGTGCCAGCAGTCCGGGACAGGGAATTAACTACGAGCAGTACTTC
TRBJ1-2 TRBV20-1 14 NA many CSARDPRGAHGYTF TGCAGTGCTAGAGATCCCCGAGGAGCCCATGGCTACACCTTC
TRBJ2-2 TRBV7-2 14 NA many CASSLGVLTGELFF TGTGCCAGCAGCCTGGGGGTCCTCACCGGGGAGCTGTTTTTT
TRBJ1-5 TRBV20-1 13 NA many CSAEALWGQPQHF TGCAGTGCGGAGGCCTTGTGGGGGCAGCCCCAGCATTTT
TRBJ2-3 TRBV28 15 NA many CASRRDIISTDTQYF TGTGCCAGCAGACGGGACATAATAAGCACAGATACGCAGTATTTT
TRBJ2-5 TRBV5-5 15 NA NA CASSLVETRQETQYF TGTGCCAGCAGCTTGGTTGAGACAAGACAAGAGACCCAGTACTTC
TRBJ2-7 TRBV7-9 13 NA many CASSLVADIEQYF TGTGCCAGCAGCTTGGTGGCAGATATCGAGCAGTACTTC
TRBJ1-5 TRBV4-1 16 NA many CASSRTLTRGNQPQHF TGCGCCAGCAGCCGGACCTTAACGAGGGGCAATCAGCCCCAGCATTTT
TRBJ2-1 TRBV5-1 17 TRBD1 many CASSLGTGFQLRDEQFF TGCGCCAGCAGCTTGGGGACAGGGTTCCAATTGAGGGACGAGCAGTTCTTC
TRBJ1-3 TRBV19 13 NA many CATHRAGGNTIYF TGTGCCACCCACAGGGCCGGTGGAAACACCATATATTTT
TRBJ2-2 TRBV18 15 TRBD2 many CASSPDSGRTGELFF TGTGCCAGCTCACCGGACAGCGGGAGAACCGGGGAGCTGTTTTTT
TRBJ2-7 TRBV7-8 15 NA many CASSRSRGRTTEQYF TGTGCCAGCAGTCGCAGTCGGGGGCGTACTACCGAGCAGTACTTC
TRBJ2-7 TRBV5-1 15 NA NA CASSLGQPLRGEQYF TGCGCCAGCAGCTTGGGGCAGCCCCTCCGGGGCGAGCAGTACTTC
TRBJ2-3 TRBV7-9 15 TRBD1 many CASSTRTGRTDTQYF TGTGCCAGCAGCACTCGGACAGGCCGCACAGATACGCAGTATTTT
TRBJ1-2 TRBV2 14 NA NA CASSEGLTNYGYTF TGTGCCAGCAGTGAAGGACTGACTAACTATGGCTACACCTTC
TRBJ1-1 TRBV6-6 13 NA many CASSRGVDTEAFF TGTGCCAGCAGCAGAGGGGTGGACACTGAAGCTTTCTTT
TRBJ2-1 TRBV7-2 14 NA NA CASSPRERNNEQLF TGTGCCAGCAGCCCCCGGGAGAGGAACAATGAGCAGCTCTTC
TRBJ2-5 TRBV20-1 14 NA NA CSAPSTPYKETQYF TGCAGTGCCCCGTCCACTCCATATAAAGAGACCCAGTACTTC
TRBJ2-1 TRBV12-3/TRBV12-4 13 NA many CASRLGRYNEQFF TGTGCCAGCAGATTGGGGCGATACAATGAGCAGTTCTTC
TRBJ2-7 TRBV5-1 15 TRBD1 many CASSPQDRTTYEQYF TGCGCCAGCAGCCCGCAGGACAGGACGACCTACGAGCAGTACTTC
TRBJ2-7 TRBV7-8 14 NA many CASSHPTERYEQYF TGTGCCAGCAGCCACCCAACAGAGAGGTACGAGCAGTACTTC
TRBJ1-4 TRBV7-2 19 NA NA CASSFLLGGEMKGYEKLFF TGTGCCAGCAGCTTTCTATTAGGGGGTGAAATGAAAGGGTATGAAAAACTGTTTTTT
TRBJ2-7 TRBV14 14 NA NA CASIQVRSSYEQYF TGTGCCAGCATTCAAGTTCGCAGCTCTTACGAGCAGTACTTC
TRBJ1-6 TRBV14 15 TRBD1 many CASSPTTGGNSPLHF TGTGCCAGCAGCCCAACGACAGGGGGAAATTCACCCCTCCACTTT
TRBJ2-5 TRBV29-1 13 NA many CSASPRGRETQYF TGCAGCGCCTCGCCCCGGGGACGAGAGACCCAGTACTTC
TRBJ2-3 TRBV12-3/TRBV12-4 14 NA many CASSLGSGKGPQYF TGTGCCAGCAGTCTGGGGTCGGGAAAGGGGCCGCAGTATTTT
TRBJ1-6 TRBV27 14 TRBD1 many CASSLTGVNSPLHF TGTGCCAGCAGTCTGACAGGGGTAAATTCACCCCTCCACTTT
TRBJ2-6 TRBV12-3/TRBV12-4 17 TRBD2 medium-sized CASSFRLAGVGANVLTF TGTGCCAGCAGTTTTAGACTAGCGGGAGTTGGGGCCAACGTCCTGACTTTC
TRBJ2-7 TRBV6-6 14 TRBD2 many CASSYHETSAEQYF TGTGCCAGCAGTTACCACGAGACTAGCGCCGAGCAGTACTTC
TRBJ2-1 TRBV29-1 12 TRBD1 many CSETTGYNEQFF TGCAGCGAAACGACAGGGTACAATGAGCAGTTCTTC
TRBJ2-7 TRBV7-2 13 NA many CASSFGGFYEQYF TGTGCCAGCAGCTTTGGGGGCTTCTACGAGCAGTACTTC
TRBJ1-3 TRBV2 12 NA few CATAGGGNTIYF TGTGCCACTGCCGGTGGAGGAAACACCATATATTTT
TRBJ2-2 TRBV19 16 TRBD2 many CASSIRLAANTGELFF TGTGCCAGTAGTATCAGACTAGCGGCAAACACCGGGGAGCTGTTTTTT
TRBJ2-6 TRBV7-9 12 NA many CASRTGANVLTF TGTGCCAGCCGTACTGGGGCCAACGTCCTGACTTTC
TRBJ2-3 TRBV7-2 13 NA many CASSLGSWYTQYF TGTGCCAGCAGCTTAGGTTCCTGGTATACGCAGTATTTT
TRBJ2-7 TRBV5-1 15 TRBD1 many CASSPGTDLFYEQYF TGCGCCAGCAGCCCCGGGACAGATTTATTCTACGAGCAGTACTTC
TRBJ2-7 TRBV20-1 15 TRBD2 many CSARSPGGFSYEQYF TGCAGTGCTAGGAGTCCGGGAGGGTTCTCCTACGAGCAGTACTTC
TRBJ1-2 TRBV2 13 NA many CASKGDGNYGYTF TGTGCCAGCAAGGGAGACGGAAACTATGGCTACACCTTC
TRBJ1-5 TRBV5-6 15 NA many CASSSQGRNNQPQHF TGTGCCAGCAGCTCTCAGGGGAGAAACAATCAGCCCCAGCATTTT
TRBJ2-3 TRBV10-3 13 NA many CAIRPTDTDTQYF TGTGCCATCAGACCGACAGACACAGATACGCAGTATTTT
TRBJ2-7 TRBV5-1 13 TRBD2 many CASSPPGGVEQYF TGCGCCAGCAGCCCTCCGGGAGGGGTGGAGCAGTACTTC